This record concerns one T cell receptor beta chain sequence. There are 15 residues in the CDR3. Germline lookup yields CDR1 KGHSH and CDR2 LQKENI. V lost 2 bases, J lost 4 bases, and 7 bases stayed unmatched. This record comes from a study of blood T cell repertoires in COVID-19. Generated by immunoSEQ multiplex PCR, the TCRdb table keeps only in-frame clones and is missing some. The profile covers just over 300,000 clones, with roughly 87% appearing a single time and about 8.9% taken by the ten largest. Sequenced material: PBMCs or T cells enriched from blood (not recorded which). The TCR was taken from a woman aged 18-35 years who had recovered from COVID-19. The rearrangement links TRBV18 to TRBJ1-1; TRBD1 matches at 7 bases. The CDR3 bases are TGTGCCAGCTCACCAAGGCAGGGGGTTATCACTGAAGCTTTCTTT. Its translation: CASSPRQGVITEAFF.